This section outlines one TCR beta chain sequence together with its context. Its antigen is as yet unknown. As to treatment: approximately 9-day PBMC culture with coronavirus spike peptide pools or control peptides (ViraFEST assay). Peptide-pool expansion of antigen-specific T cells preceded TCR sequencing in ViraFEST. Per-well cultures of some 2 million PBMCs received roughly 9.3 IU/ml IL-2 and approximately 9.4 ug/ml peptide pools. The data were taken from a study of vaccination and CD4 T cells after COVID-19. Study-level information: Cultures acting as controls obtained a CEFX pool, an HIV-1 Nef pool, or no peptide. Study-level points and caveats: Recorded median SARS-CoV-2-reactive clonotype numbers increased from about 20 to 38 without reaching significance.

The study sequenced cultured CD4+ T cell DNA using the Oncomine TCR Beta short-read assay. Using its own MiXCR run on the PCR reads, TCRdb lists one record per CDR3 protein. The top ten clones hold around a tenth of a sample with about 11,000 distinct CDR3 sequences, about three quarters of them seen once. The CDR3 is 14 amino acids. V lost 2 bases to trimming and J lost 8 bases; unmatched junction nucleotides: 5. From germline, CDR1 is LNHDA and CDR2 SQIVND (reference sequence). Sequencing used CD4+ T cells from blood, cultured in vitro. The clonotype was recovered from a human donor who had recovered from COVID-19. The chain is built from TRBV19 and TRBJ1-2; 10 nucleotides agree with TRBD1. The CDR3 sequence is CASSIMDRGYGYTF. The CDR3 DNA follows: TGTGCCAGTAGTATAATGGACAGGGGGTACGGCTACACCTTC. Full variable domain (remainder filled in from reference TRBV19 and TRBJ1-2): DGGITQSPKYLFRKEGQNVTLSCEQNLNHDAMYWYRQDPGQGLRLIYYSQIVNDFQKGDIAEGYSVSREKKESFPLTVTSAQKNPTAFYLCASSIMDRGYGYTFGSGTRLTVV.